The rows below give T cell receptor beta chains drawn from one sample of a study of breast tumors, draining lymph nodes, adjacent tissues. TCRdb re-derived calls from the multiplex PCR reads in MiXCR, one entry per CDR3 protein. Of under 300,000 distinct CDR3 sequences listed, less than 45% are singletons. Sequencing input: axillary lymph node tissue. The receptors were gathered from a female donor with breast cancer. Some clones in this sample may be carry-over from other donors' samples. The CDR3 runs from the conserved cysteine through the conserved F or W. The order of the fields is CDR3 length, D gene, J gene, V gene, clone size, CDR3 protein, CDR3 DNA. A D gene is named only where the DNA matches it firmly. Part of the rows lack a size; the others show once, few, many or a class for expanded clones.

16,TRBD2,TRBJ2-7,TRBV6-1,many,CASSEARAGGFYEQYF,TGTGCCAGCAGTGAAGCGAGGGCGGGAGGGTTCTACGAGCAGTACTTC
15,TRBD1,TRBJ2-7,TRBV19,many,CASSAAGTGGYEQYF,TGTGCCAGTAGTGCCGCCGGGACAGGGGGTTACGAGCAGTACTTC
14,TRBD1,TRBJ1-6,TRBV6-1,.,CASSPGTAHSPLHF,TGTGCCAGCAGTCCCGGGACAGCACATTCACCCCTCCACTTT
12,.,TRBJ1-2,TRBV6-1,few,CASSEYSLGYTF,TGTGCCAGCAGTGAGTACAGTTTGGGCTACACCTTC
14,.,TRBJ1-2,TRBV3-1,many,CASKVSGGNYGYTF,TGTGCCAGCAAAGTGTCGGGCGGGAACTATGGCTACACCTTC
16,.,TRBJ2-6,TRBV28,.,CASSFRGYSGANVLTF,TGTGCCAGCAGTTTCCGGGGTTACTCTGGGGCCAACGTCCTGACTTTC
16,TRBD2,TRBJ2-3,TRBV11-1,many,CASSLRLAGFTDTQYF,TGTGCCAGCAGTCTCCGACTAGCGGGGTTCACAGATACGCAGTATTTT
14,.,TRBJ1-4,TRBV7-9,.,CASSPGLWWEKLFF,TGTGCCAGCAGCCCGGGGCTGTGGTGGGAAAAACTGTTTTTT
14,TRBD2,TRBJ2-1,TRBV9,many,CASSVGTTYNEQFF,TGTGCCAGCAGCGTCGGGACTACCTACAATGAGCAGTTCTTC
13,.,TRBJ1-5,TRBV20-1,many,CSAHEDGNQPQHF,TGCAGTGCGCACGAAGACGGAAATCAGCCCCAGCATTTT
14,TRBD1,TRBJ1-6,TRBV12-3/TRBV12-4,once,CARRTGSDNSPLHF,TGTGCTAGACGGACAGGGTCCGATAATTCACCCCTCCACTTT
16,.,TRBJ2-4,TRBV19,.,CASSIPSWGHRDIQYF,TGTGCCAGTAGTATTCCTTCCTGGGGGCACCGGGACATTCAGTACTTC
13,TRBD2,TRBJ2-2,TRBV6-5,many,CATRGVVSGELFF,TGTGCCACTCGGGGGGTAGTCAGCGGGGAGCTGTTTTTT
14,TRBD1,TRBJ1-2,TRBV7-9,many,CASSPTTGTGGYTF,TGTGCCAGCAGCCCGACGACAGGGACTGGTGGCTACACCTTC
16,TRBD2,TRBJ2-5,TRBV10-1,.,CASSEDPSGYQETQYF,TGCGCCAGCAGTGAAGACCCTAGCGGGTACCAAGAGACCCAGTACTTC
16,TRBD1,TRBJ2-1,TRBV7-3,many,CASSLRDGQGAHEQFF,TGTGCCAGCAGCTTAAGAGACGGACAGGGGGCCCATGAGCAGTTCTTC
16,.,TRBJ2-1,TRBV15,many,CATSNLSWGAGNEQFF,TGTGCCACCAGCAATCTTTCTTGGGGGGCAGGCAATGAGCAGTTCTTC
18,TRBD2,TRBJ2-3,TRBV2,many,CASSAPPGLAGGTDTQYF,TGTGCCAGCAGTGCCCCCCCGGGACTAGCGGGAGGCACAGATACGCAGTATTTT
13,TRBD1,TRBJ1-2,TRBV2,.,CASSRTGVYGYTF,TGTGCCAGCAGCAGGACAGGGGTCTATGGCTACACCTTC
15,TRBD1,TRBJ1-4,TRBV4-1,many,CASSRGTGDNEKLFF,TGCGCCAGCAGCCGGGGGACAGGAGATAATGAAAAACTGTTTTTT
18,TRBD2,TRBJ2-5,TRBV11-2,.,CASSVGLAGGLGGKTQYF,TGTGCCAGCAGCGTAGGACTAGCGGGAGGGCTCGGAGGGAAGACCCAGTACTTC
14,.,TRBJ1-2,TRBV20-1,once,CSVRFLAGDYGYTF,TGCAGTGTGAGGTTCCTAGCGGGAGACTATGGCTACACCTTC
15,.,TRBJ2-5,TRBV20-1,many,CSARGGSEMRETQYF,TGCAGTGCTAGGGGTGGGAGCGAGATGAGGGAGACCCAGTACTTC
17,TRBD2,TRBJ2-2,TRBV7-9,many,CASSLALAGGLTGELFF,TGTGCCAGCAGCTTAGCGCTGGCGGGGGGACTAACCGGGGAGCTGTTTTTT
16,TRBD2,TRBJ2-1,TRBV24-1,many,CATSAQAGAVGVEQFF,TGTGCCACCAGTGCCCAAGCGGGGGCTGTGGGTGTTGAGCAGTTCTTC
16,TRBD1,TRBJ2-3,TRBV5-6,many,CASSPGTGLTTDTQYF,TGTGCCAGCAGTCCCGGGACAGGCTTAACCACAGATACGCAGTATTTT
14,.,TRBJ2-2,TRBV4-1,many,CASSMSGSAGELFF,TGCGCCAGCAGCATGTCGGGGAGCGCCGGGGAGCTGTTTTTT
16,TRBD1,TRBJ1-4,TRBV10-3,once,CATAGAGTGGDEKLFF,TGTGCCACCGCGGGCGCAGGGACAGGGGGCGACGAAAAACTGTTTTTT
14,TRBD1,TRBJ1-5,TRBV15,many,CATTRDRGDQPQHF,TGTGCCACAACCCGGGACAGGGGGGATCAGCCCCAGCATTTT
15,.,TRBJ2-5,TRBV4-3,many,CASSQRGLGGETQYF,TGCGCCAGCAGCCAACGAGGCCTAGGTGGAGAGACCCAGTACTTC
15,TRBD2,TRBJ2-1,TRBV14,many,CASSQYSGGANEQFF,TGTGCCAGCAGCCAGTATAGCGGGGGGGCCAATGAGCAGTTCTTC
15,.,TRBJ1-3,TRBV5-6,.,CASSLVEGLGNTIYF,TGTGCCAGCAGCTTGGTGGAGGGGCTTGGAAACACCATATATTTT
14,TRBD1,TRBJ2-3,TRBV4-1,.,CASSQGQGIDTQYF,TGCGCCAGCAGCCAAGGACAGGGGATAGATACGCAGTATTTT
17,TRBD2,TRBJ2-3,TRBV7-9,.,CASSFTSGGANTDTQYF,TGTGCCAGCAGCTTCACTAGCGGGGGGGCCAACACAGATACGCAGTATTTT
14,.,TRBJ1-4,TRBV5-1,many,CASSLTSGAEKLFF,TGCGCCAGCAGCTTGACATCGGGAGCTGAAAAACTGTTTTTT
16,.,TRBJ2-3,TRBV5-4,.,CASSSFKPGSTDTQYF,TGTGCCAGCAGCTCGTTCAAGCCCGGAAGCACAGATACGCAGTATTTT
12,.,TRBJ2-1,TRBV10-1,few,CASSDWGTEQFF,TGCGCCAGCAGTGATTGGGGAACTGAGCAGTTCTTC
15,.,TRBJ1-2,TRBV25-1,many,CASSEYGPGQGGYTF,TGTGCCAGCAGTGAATACGGGCCTGGGCAGGGGGGCTACACCTTC
16,.,TRBJ2-5,TRBV6-4,.,CASSDSTRGKGETQYF,TGTGCCAGCAGTGACTCCACCCGGGGGAAGGGAGAGACCCAGTACTTC
13,.,TRBJ1-4,TRBV20-1,many,CSARGPAGEKLFF,TGCAGTGCTCGCGGACCGGCGGGTGAAAAACTGTTTTTT
16,TRBD2,TRBJ2-3,TRBV12-3/TRBV12-4,many,CASSSRTSGYTDTQYF,TGTGCCAGCAGTTCCCGGACTAGCGGTTACACAGATACGCAGTATTTT
10,.,TRBJ2-7,TRBV24-1,once,CAKSGFEQYF,TGTGCCAAATCAGGGTTCGAGCAGTACTTC
14,.,TRBJ1-2,TRBV20-1,.,CSASSLDGGYGYTF,TGCAGTGCCAGCAGCTTAGATGGGGGCTATGGCTACACCTTC
16,TRBD1,TRBJ1-6,TRBV5-5,many,CASSTGQGRFNSPLHF,TGTGCCAGCAGCACCGGACAGGGGAGATTCAATTCACCCCTCCACTTT
14,.,TRBJ1-3,TRBV3-1,many,CASSQADRGNTIYF,TGTGCCAGCAGCCAAGCCGACCGTGGAAACACCATATATTTT
14,TRBD1,TRBJ2-6,TRBV11-2,.,CASSLDRGANVLTF,TGTGCCAGCAGCTTGGACAGGGGGGCCAACGTCCTGACTTTC
15,.,TRBJ1-6,TRBV6-6,many,CASSPAGLYNSPLHF,TGTGCCAGCAGTCCCGCAGGGCTTTATAATTCACCCCTCCACTTT
13,TRBD2,TRBJ2-7,TRBV20-1,many,CSGGTSSGDEQYF,TGCAGCGGGGGGACTAGTAGTGGGGACGAGCAGTACTTC
13,.,TRBJ1-2,TRBV7-9,many,CASSLVGMHGYTF,TGTGCCAGCAGCTTGGTAGGGATGCATGGCTACACCTTC
14,.,TRBJ2-7,TRBV19,many,CASKSDSLSYEQYF,TGTGCCAGCAAATCGGACAGTCTCTCCTACGAGCAGTACTTC
13,TRBD2,TRBJ2-7,TRBV29-1,.,CSVDGGRTYEQYF,TGCAGCGTAGATGGCGGGAGAACGTACGAGCAGTACTTC
17,.,TRBJ2-6,TRBV12-3/TRBV12-4,many,CASSLDRFHSGANVLTF,TGTGCCAGCAGCTTAGACAGGTTCCACTCTGGGGCCAACGTCCTGACTTTC
16,.,TRBJ2-7,TRBV10-3,many,CAISQAGRSGSYEQYF,TGTGCCATCAGTCAGGCAGGTCGGTCGGGCTCCTACGAGCAGTACTTC
13,.,TRBJ1-2,TRBV5-8,many,CASSLRTDYGYTF,TGTGCCAGCAGCCTACGGACAGACTATGGCTACACCTTC
15,TRBD1,TRBJ2-1,TRBV10-3,.,CAITRTGGPGDEQFF,TGTGCCATCACCCGGACAGGGGGCCCCGGCGATGAGCAGTTCTTC
14,.,TRBJ2-1,TRBV9,.,CASSVAGANNEQFF,TGTGCCAGCAGCGTAGCGGGGGCTAACAATGAGCAGTTCTTC
16,TRBD2,TRBJ2-7,TRBV6-5,.,CASSPSSGGPPYEQYF,TGTGCCAGCAGTCCGTCTAGCGGGGGCCCGCCTTACGAGCAGTACTTC
15,TRBD1,TRBJ2-2,TRBV7-2,many,CASSGSGTVTGELFF,TGTGCCAGCAGCGGATCCGGGACAGTCACCGGGGAGCTGTTTTTT
15,.,TRBJ1-1,TRBV12-3/TRBV12-4,.,CASSLAHVVSTEAFF,TGTGCCAGCAGTTTAGCCCACGTGGTGAGCACTGAAGCTTTCTTT
15,.,TRBJ2-1,TRBV18,few,CASSPGTQAYNEQFF,TGTGCCAGCTCACCCGGGACACAAGCCTACAATGAGCAGTTCTTC